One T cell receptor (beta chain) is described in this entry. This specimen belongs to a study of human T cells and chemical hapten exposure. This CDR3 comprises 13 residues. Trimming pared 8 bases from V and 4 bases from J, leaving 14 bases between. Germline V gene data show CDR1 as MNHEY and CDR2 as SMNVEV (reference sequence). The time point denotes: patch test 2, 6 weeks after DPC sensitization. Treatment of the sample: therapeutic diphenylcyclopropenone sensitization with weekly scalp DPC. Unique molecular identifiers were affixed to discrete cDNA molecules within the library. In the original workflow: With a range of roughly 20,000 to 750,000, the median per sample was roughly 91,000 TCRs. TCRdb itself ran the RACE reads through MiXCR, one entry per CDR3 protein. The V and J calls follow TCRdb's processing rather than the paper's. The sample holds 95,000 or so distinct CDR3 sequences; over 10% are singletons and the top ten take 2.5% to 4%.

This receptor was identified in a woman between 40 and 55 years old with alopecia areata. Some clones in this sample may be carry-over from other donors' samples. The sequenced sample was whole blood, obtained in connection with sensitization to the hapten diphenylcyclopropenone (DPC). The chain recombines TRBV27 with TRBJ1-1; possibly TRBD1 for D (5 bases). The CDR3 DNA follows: TGTGCCAGCTTAAGAGGGGTTGGCACTGAAGCTTTCTTT. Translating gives CASLRGVGTEAFF.